Following are 20 T cell receptor beta chains from one sample sequenced in a study of beta chain features in type 1 diabetes. As every portion of the isolated RNA was reverse transcribed, the sequencing read expressed TCRB transcripts. Libraries were prepared by immunoSEQ multiplex PCR; TCRdb keeps only in-frame clonotypes and omits some of them. The sample carries roughly 230,000 clones, about 10% recorded once. The sequencing sample was made of naive CD4+ T cells from blood. Receptors originate from a woman between 18 and 29 years old in good health.

This clone was detected only a few times. The chain employs TRBV9 and TRBJ1-4; the D is unclear. V lost 4 bases, J lost 8 bases, and 12 bases lay in between. Germline V CDR1 and CDR2: SGDLS, YYNGEE. The CDR3 is 13 amino acids. CDR3 amino acids: CASSLLPGEKLFF. In DNA form, the CDR3 reads TGTGCCAGCAGCCTACTCCCGGGGGAAAAACTGTTTTTT.

Only a few counts were recorded for this clone. The chain joins TRBV7-9 to TRBJ1-2; 7 bases match TRBD1. J gave up 2 bases and V 5 bases, and 11 bases lay outside the gene matches. The CDR3 is 16 amino acids. Germline-derived CDR1 and CDR2 are SEHNR and FQNEAQ (reference sequence). The CDR3 nucleotides read TGTGCCAGCAGCCAGCTGGCGGGACAGAGAAACTATGGCTACACCTTC. This encodes CASSQLAGQRNYGYTF. The complete variable domain, with remaining parts taken from reference TRBV7-9 and TRBJ1-2, reads DTGVSQNPRHKITKRGQNVTFRCDPISEHNRLYWYRQTLGQGPEFLTYFQNEAQLEKSRLLSDRFSAERPKGSFSTLEIQRTEQGDSAMYLCASSQLAGQRNYGYTFGSGTRLTVV.

The chain links TRBV21-1 to TRBJ2-1; the table assigns TRBD1, which was not confirmed against the DNA. TRBV21-1 counts as a pseudogene. The CDR3 totals 15 residues. The CDR3 loop reads CASSRDIPTNNEQFF. The DNA for the CDR3 is TGTGCCAGCAGCAGGGACATTCCTACTAACAATGAGCAGTTCTTC.

In this sample, this clone turned up many times. This sequence joins TRBV18 and TRBJ1-2; tentatively, D is TRBD1 (5 bases). The V gene's germline CDR1 is KGHSH and CDR2 LQKENI. V lost 2 bases to trimming and J lost 6 bases, with 10 bases between them. The CDR3 runs 13 residues. CDR3 region: CASSPVGVNGYTF. Written as DNA, the CDR3 is TGTGCCAGCTCACCAGTAGGGGTCAATGGCTACACCTTC.

This chain links TRBV2 with TRBJ2-1; 9 nucleotides align to TRBD1. The V gene end was trimmed by 6 bases and the J gene end by 9 bases; junction bases not matched to a gene: 9. Germline CDR1 and CDR2: SNHLY and FYNNEI. This CDR3 has 14 residues. The CDR3 DNA sequence: TGTGCCAGCAGGATACAGGGGGCGCGTGGTGAGCAGTTCTTC. The encoded protein is CASRIQGARGEQFF.

This clone came up many times. CDR3 sequence (DNA): TGTGCCTGGAGTGGCACAGGGGTTCCCGGGGAGCTGTTTTTT. Protein product: CAWSGTGVPGELFF. This sequence joins TRBV30 and TRBJ2-2; 7 bases are a match to TRBD1. Germline V gene lookup returns CDR1 GTSNPN and CDR2 SVGIG (reference sequence). The CDR3 contains 14 residues. V was clipped by 1 base and J by 6 bases; unmatched bases: 5.

This clone has more than one count but fewer than ten. The chain recombines TRBV9 with TRBJ1-1, with 8 bases fitting TRBD1. The V segment lost 0 bases and the J segment 6 bases; nucleotides outside the gene matches: 7. This CDR3 has 15 amino acids. CDR1 is SGDLS and CDR2 is YYNGEE in the germline V gene. CDR3: CASSVGQGAVAEAFF. Here the CDR3 DNA reads TGTGCCAGCAGCGTAGGGCAGGGGGCAGTGGCTGAAGCTTTCTTT.

This chain uses TRBV9 with TRBJ1-1; 8 bases are shared with TRBD1. The CDR3 contains 15 residues. Germline CDR1 reads SGDLS; CDR2 reads YYNGEE. V was clipped by 2 bases and J by 3 bases; unmatched bases: 6. CDR3 amino acids: CASSVIPTGDTEAFF. The DNA for the CDR3 is TGTGCCAGCAGCGTCATCCCGACAGGGGACACTGAAGCTTTCTTT. Based on the CDR3 plus reference TRBV9 and TRBJ1-1, the full variable domain is DSGVTQTPKHLITATGQRVTLRCSPRSGDLSVYWYQQSLDQGLQFLIQYYNGEERAKGNILERFSAQQFPDLHSELNLSSLELGDSALYFCASSVIPTGDTEAFFGQGTRLTVV.

The chain is built from TRBV19 and TRBJ1-4; possible D gene TRBD1, 5 bases. The CDR3 consists of 13 residues. The germline V and J ends were trimmed by 10 bases and 7 bases, with 16 bases remaining between them. Germline V gene data show CDR1 as LNHDA and CDR2 as SQIVND (reference sequence). CDR3 residues: CATTARVREKLFF. The CDR3 DNA reads as TGTGCCACGACGGCCAGGGTCCGTGAAAAACTGTTTTTT. The full variable domain, its missing parts supplied by reference TRBV19 and TRBJ1-4, is DGGITQSPKYLFRKEGQNVTLSCEQNLNHDAMYWYRQDPGQGLRLIYYSQIVNDFQKGDIAEGYSVSREKKESFPLTVTSAQKNPTAFYLCATTARVREKLFFGSGTQLSVL.

The chain employs TRBV5-1 and TRBJ2-3; D not resolved. V shed 0 bases and J shed 6 bases, with 8 bases lying between them. This CDR3 is built from 13 residues. CDR1 SGHRS and CDR2 YFSETQ come from the germline V gene. This CDR3 reads CASSLATSDTQYF. The CDR3 bases are TGCGCCAGCAGCTTGGCTACTTCCGATACGCAGTATTTT.

This rearrangement joins TRBV5-4 to TRBJ1-6; maybe TRBD1 (5 bases). The CDR3 spans 17 residues. Germline CDR1 is SGHNT and CDR2 is YYREEE (reference sequence). V lost 4 bases and J lost 7, with 21 bases in between. The CDR3 spells CASSRSFGGIENSPLHF. CDR3 DNA sequence: TGTGCCAGCAGCCGTAGCTTCGGGGGGATAGAGAATTCACCCCTCCACTTT.

The rearrangement uses TRBV4-2 and TRBJ2-1, with 8 bases that match TRBD2. With V trimmed by 4 bases and J by 0 bases, 14 bases remained unmatched. Germline V gene lookup returns CDR1 LGHNA and CDR2 YNFKEQ. The CDR3 runs to 19 residues. The chain's CDR3 is CASSPRGSGSTPSYNEQFF. The CDR3 DNA follows: TGTGCCAGCAGCCCGAGAGGGAGCGGGAGCACCCCCTCCTACAATGAGCAGTTCTTC.

This sequence joins TRBV18 and TRBJ2-4; the match to TRBD2 covers 10 bases. Germline CDR1 is KGHSH and CDR2 is LQKENI. With 0 bases clipped from V and 9 bases from J, the junction kept 11 bases outside the gene matches. The CDR3 extends over 17 amino acids. CDR3 coding DNA: TGTGCCAGCTCACCACCGGCGACTAGCGGGCGGGTGAGCATTCAGTACTTC. Its translation: CASSPPATSGRVSIQYF.

The genes are TRBV5-1 and TRBJ2-7; the D gene is possibly TRBD1 (5 bases). The CDR3 covers 14 residues. V lost 0 bases and J 2 bases, leaving 9 bases between the germline ends. CDR1 and CDR2 (germline): SGHRS, YFSETQ. The CDR3 loop reads CASSLEAGTYEQYF. Here the CDR3 DNA reads TGCGCCAGCAGCTTGGAGGCAGGGACCTACGAGCAGTACTTC.

This chain uses TRBV2 with TRBJ1-5; D might be TRBD1 (5 bases). The germline V gene encodes CDR1 SNHLY and CDR2 FYNNEI. The ends were cut back, 3 bases at V and 7 bases at J, with 10 bases in the middle. The CDR3 contains 13 residues. This chain's CDR3 is CASSDQGSQPQHF. The DNA of the CDR3 is TGTGCCAGCAGTGACCAGGGCAGCCAGCCCCAGCATTTT.

This clone was seen a few times. Other DNA sequences within the sample encode an identical CDR3. The chain is built from TRBV5-6 and TRBJ1-1; D might be TRBD1 (6 bases). This CDR3 is built from 15 residues. Germline assignment: CDR1 SGHDT and CDR2 YYEEEE. V was cut by 0 bases and J by 0 bases, with 9 bases left in between. The CDR3 here is CASSLVDRMNTEAFF. The CDR3 DNA reads as TGTGCCAGCAGCTTGGTCGACAGGATGAACACTGAAGCTTTCTTT. Looking up the rest from reference TRBV5-6 and TRBJ1-1 gives the full variable domain: DAGVTQSPTHLIKTRGQQVTLRCSPKSGHDTVSWYQQALGQGPQFIFQYYEEEERQRGNFPDRFSGHQFPNYSSELNVNALLLGDSALYLCASSLVDRMNTEAFFGQGTRLTVV.

The chain couples TRBV5-1 to TRBJ2-3; possibly TRBD2 for D (6 bases). The V end lost 4 bases, the J end lost 4 bases, and 13 bases lay between the germline ends. CDR1 and CDR2 from the germline V gene are SGHRS and YFSETQ. This CDR3 is built from 14 residues. The CDR3 sequence: CASSPTAGADTQYF. In DNA, the CDR3 is TGCGCCAGCAGCCCTACAGCGGGCGCAGATACGCAGTATTTT.

The sample holds a few counts of this clone. The chain uses TRBV15 and TRBJ2-7; 14 nucleotides align to TRBD2. The CDR3 has 18 residues. Germline assignment: CDR1 LNHNV and CDR2 YYDKDF (reference sequence). V gave up 0 bases and J gave up 1 base; unmatched junction bases: 5. CDR3 sequence reads: CATSREGTSGSISYEQYF. As DNA, the CDR3 is TGTGCCACCAGCAGAGAGGGGACTAGCGGGAGTATATCCTACGAGCAGTACTTC. Supplemented by reference TRBV15 and TRBJ2-7, the full variable domain reads DAMVIQNPRYQVTQFGKPVTLSCSQTLNHNVMYWYQQKSSQAPKLLFHYYDKDFNNEADTPDNFQSRRPNTSFCFLDIRSPGLGDTAMYLCATSREGTSGSISYEQYFGPGTRLTVT.

J is TRBJ2-5 and V is TRBV2; tentatively, D is TRBD2 (6 bases). Germline CDR1 reads SNHLY; CDR2 reads FYNNEI. The CDR3 totals 15 residues. Trimming removed 6 bases from V and 3 bases from J, with 17 bases in between. The CDR3 here is CASSGAGTYEETQYF. The CDR3 nucleotides read TGTGCCAGCAGCGGAGCCGGGACTTACGAAGAGACCCAGTACTTC.

This chain joins TRBV5-1 and TRBJ2-1, with TRBD2 matching over 9 bases. CDR1 is SGHRS, CDR2 YFSETQ, per germline. Trimming at V came to 5 bases and at J to 3 bases, leaving 6 bases not matched to a gene. The CDR3 sequence is 15 residues long. CDR3 region: CASRLTSGSYNEQFF. For the CDR3, the DNA is TGCGCCAGCAGGTTGACTAGCGGAAGCTACAATGAGCAGTTCTTC.